This TCR beta chain was sequenced for a study of cytomegalovirus exposure and HLA in healthy donors. This CDR3 has 18 residues. The PCR used 60 Vbeta and 13 Jbeta primers. Libraries were prepared by immunoSEQ multiplex PCR; TCRdb keeps only in-frame clonotypes and omits some of them. The profile shows approximately 140,000 clones, approximately 80% of them singletons. The receptor was derived from a man between 35 and 55 years old in good health and CMV-seronegative. The chain couples TRBV21-1 to TRBJ2-6; the D call of TRBD2 is as the table states it, not checked on the DNA. TRBV21-1 is a pseudogene. The material sequenced was PBMCs. The CDR3 loop reads CASSFHGGRNSGANVLTF. The DNA for the CDR3 is TGTGCCAGCAGCTTCCACGGGGGACGGAACTCTGGGGCCAACGTCCTGACTTTC.